One and the same sample provided the 32 T cell receptor beta chains below, sequenced in a study of brain metastases from non-small cell lung cancer. Sequenced by immunoSEQ multiplex PCR; TCRdb stores in-frame clones only, minus some. The profile covers about 2,600 clones, with approximately 80% appearing a single time and approximately 40% taken by the ten largest. Sequenced input: tissue from a brain metastasis. Receptors originate from a donor at least 40 years old with non-small cell lung cancer.

The rearrangement links TRBV7-6 to TRBJ2-3; D is uncertain. The CDR3 totals 12 residues. Germline CDR1 reads SGHVS; CDR2 reads FNYEAQ. The V end lost 6 bases, the J end lost 0 bases, and 4 bases lay between the germline ends. CDR3: CASSSSTDTQYF. Here the CDR3 DNA reads TGTGCCAGCAGTTCTAGCACAGATACGCAGTATTTT.

V usage is TRBV7-9 and J usage is TRBJ2-1; D is unresolved. The CDR3 runs 12 residues. Trimming removed 3 bases from V and 10 bases from J, with 10 bases in between. The germline CDR1 and CDR2 sequences are SEHNR and FQNEAQ (reference sequence). The CDR3 reads CASSLTAREQFF. The CDR3 bases are TGTGCCAGCAGCTTGACCGCCCGCGAGCAGTTCTTC.

The rearrangement joins TRBV4-2 to TRBJ1-2; 7 bases fit TRBD1. V dropped 0 bases and J dropped 7; count of bases not matched to a gene: 5. The CDR3 covers 14 residues. CDR1 and CDR2 from the germline V gene are LGHNA and YNFKEQ. The CDR3 sequence: CASSQENRGSGYTF. The CDR3 bases are TGTGCCAGCAGCCAAGAAAACAGGGGATCTGGCTACACCTTC.

In its sample, this clone was seen a few times. The chain has TRBV4-1 and TRBJ2-3; TRBD1 matches 7 bases. The CDR3 contains 16 residues. Trimming at V came to 3 bases and at J to 4 bases, leaving 10 bases not matched to a gene. CDR1 and CDR2 (germline): MGHRA, YSYEKL. CDR3 in amino acids: CASSQAPGTAPDTQYF. CDR3 DNA: TGCGCCAGCAGCCAGGCACCCGGGACAGCCCCAGATACGCAGTATTTT.

This chain links TRBV18 with TRBJ2-7, with a possible D match to TRBD1 (6 bases). Per germline, CDR1 KGHSH and CDR2 LQKENI. The CDR3 runs to 13 residues. V lost 5 bases to trimming and J lost 6 bases, with 14 bases between them. CDR3 bases: TGTGCCAGCTCAACCATGGGGGCCGGCGAGCAGTACTTC. Its protein product is CASSTMGAGEQYF.

The chain links TRBV7-8 to TRBJ1-5; D is uncertain. Germline CDR1 is SGHVS and CDR2 is FQNEAQ. V lost 5 bases and J lost 5, with 10 bases in between. CDR3 size: 13 residues. The CDR3 is CASSADGDQPQHF. CDR3 sequence (DNA): TGTGCCAGCAGCGCGGACGGGGATCAGCCCCAGCATTTT. Full variable domain (rest looked up from reference TRBV7-8 and TRBJ1-5): GAGVSQSPRYKVAKRGQDVALRCDPISGHVSLFWYQQALGQGPEFLTYFQNEAQLDKSGLPSDRFFAERPEGSVSTLKIQRTQQEDSAVYLCASSADGDQPQHFGDGTRLSIL.

This chain joins TRBV29-1 and TRBJ2-7, with TRBD1 matching 8 bases. Germline V gene lookup returns CDR1 SQVTM and CDR2 ANQGSEA. CDR3 length equals 14 residues. The ends lost 4 bases at V and 0 bases at J; junction bases unmatched: 5. CDR3 sequence (DNA): TGCAGCGTTGCCACAGGGGGAAGCTCCTACGAGCAGTACTTC. This sequence encodes CSVATGGSSYEQYF.

In nucleotides, the CDR3 is TGTGCCAGCAGCCAAGATCTCATCACCGGGGAGCTGTTTTTT. Encoded protein: CASSQDLITGELFF. This chain links TRBV4-2 with TRBJ2-2; no clear D. Looked up from germline, CDR1 is LGHNA and CDR2 is YNFKEQ. V shed 0 bases and J shed 4 bases, with 6 bases lying between them. The CDR3 extends over 14 amino acids.

The chain recombines TRBV29-1 with TRBJ2-5; the D gene is possibly TRBD2 (5 bases). The germline V and J ends were trimmed by 4 bases and 1 base, with 10 bases remaining between them. Germline V lookup: CDR1 SQVTM, CDR2 ANQGSEA. CDR3 length: 13 amino acids. DNA of the CDR3: TGCAGCGTTGTATCCGGACTCCAAGAGACCCAGTACTTC. Translation: CSVVSGLQETQYF.

This clone occurred once. The chain joins TRBV10-3 to TRBJ2-7; 7 bases map to TRBD2. With V trimmed by 2 bases and J by 6 bases, 4 bases remained unmatched. This CDR3 region has 13 residues. Germline V gene data show CDR1 as ENHRY and CDR2 as SYGVKD. The CDR3 DNA reads as TGTGCCATCAGTGAGATGACTAGCAGCGAGCAGTACTTC. This sequence encodes CAISEMTSSEQYF.

This chain joins TRBV7-2 and TRBJ2-2, with unresolved D. The J call is uncertain, as TRBJ1-3 better fits the DNA end. The CDR3 is 17 amino acids. Germline CDR1 SGHTA, CDR2 FQGNSA. CDR3 loop: CASSLYAAVGSGNTIYF. As DNA, the CDR3 is TGTGCCAGCAGCTTGTACGCGGCGGTTGGTTCTGGAAACACCATATATTTT.

This chain links TRBV15 with TRBJ1-4; no clear D. V was cut by 1 base and J by 5 bases, with 11 bases left in between. Germline-derived CDR1 and CDR2 are LNHNV and YYDKDF (reference sequence). The CDR3 totals 15 residues. As DNA, the CDR3 is TGTGCCACCAGCAGAGTGTCTGCCGTAAATGAAAAACTGTTTTTT. As protein: CATSRVSAVNEKLFF.

V is TRBV2 and J is TRBJ2-7; D may be TRBD1 (5 bases). This CDR3 has 12 amino acids. V lost 7 bases, J lost 9 bases, and 16 bases lay in between. CDR1 and CDR2 (germline): SNHLY, FYNNEI. CDR3 DNA: TGTGCCAGCACCTTGACAATTGACAGGCAGTACTTC. Translation gives CASTLTIDRQYF.

This sequence joins TRBV18 and TRBJ1-5; TRBD1 might be the D (5 bases). V lost 3 bases, J lost 5 bases, and 14 bases lay in between. CDR3 length: 15 amino acids. CDR1 is KGHSH, CDR2 LQKENI, per germline. CDR3 protein: CASSPVWGVDQPQHF. CDR3 in DNA: TGTGCCAGCTCACCGGTCTGGGGGGTGGATCAGCCCCAGCATTTT.

This clone was detected only once. The J gene is TRBJ2-1, the V gene TRBV10-3; D unresolved. CDR3 length: 14 residues. V lost 6 bases to trimming and J lost 4 bases, with 13 bases between them. The germline V gene has CDR1 ENHRY and CDR2 SYGVKD. The CDR3 reads CAIRGIDAYNEQFF. For the CDR3, the DNA is TGTGCCATCAGAGGCATTGACGCGTACAATGAGCAGTTCTTC.

This rearrangement joins TRBV27 to TRBJ1-2; 9 positions match TRBD1. This CDR3 region has 17 residues. Per the germline V gene, CDR1 is MNHEY and CDR2 is SMNVEV (reference sequence). Germline trimming cut 4 bases from V and 4 bases from J; bases unmatched to any gene: 13. The CDR3 DNA is TGTGCCAGCAGTTATTTCCCCCCGGACAGGGGTAGCTATGGCTACACCTTC. As protein: CASSYFPPDRGSYGYTF.

The chain links TRBV19 to TRBJ1-5; tentative D call: TRBD1 (5 bases). CDR3 length equals 15 residues. The germline CDR1 and CDR2 sequences are LNHDA and SQIVND (reference sequence). Trimming cost V 1 base and J 0 bases, with 7 bases left between them. Here the CDR3 DNA reads TGTGCCAGTAGTATAGGGGGGGATAGCAATCAGCCCCAGCATTTT. Amino acid sequence: CASSIGGDSNQPQHF.

This clone was observed once. Here the CDR3 DNA reads TGCAGTGCTGGCCCCCGGGACGAGCAGTACTTC. It codes for CSAGPRDEQYF. The rearrangement links TRBV20-1 to TRBJ2-7; D gene unclear. V lost 5 bases, J lost 5 bases, and 10 bases lay in between. CDR3 length: 11 amino acids. The germline CDR1 and CDR2 sequences are DFQATT and SNEGSKA (reference sequence).

Note on this clone: A much larger clonotype is one base distant, so this may be a read error. The V gene is TRBV27, the J gene TRBJ1-4, with 7 bases identical to TRBD1. Trimming cost V 4 bases and J 12 bases; bases outside gene matches: 5. The CDR3 sequence is 12 residues long. Per the germline V gene, CDR1 is MNHEY and CDR2 is SMNVEV (reference sequence). CDR3 DNA sequence: TGTGCCAGCAGTTCGGACAGGAAGGAACTGTTTTTT. Protein: CASSSDRKELFF.

This clone counts as large (0.1 to 1%). The rearrangement joins TRBV6-2 or TRBV6-3 to TRBJ2-2; 7 bases align to TRBD1. V lost 6 bases, J lost 5 bases, and 6 bases stayed unmatched. Germline V gives CDR1 MNHEY, CDR2 SVGEGT. The CDR3 is 14 amino acids. The DNA for the CDR3 is TGTGCCAGCAGCCGACAGGGTCAGACCGGGGAGCTGTTTTTT. As protein: CASSRQGQTGELFF.

This clone was seen only once. V and J are TRBV5-6 and TRBJ1-2; no firm D call. The CDR3 is 12 amino acids. The V gene lost 1 base and the J gene lost 14 bases, with 15 bases spanning the gap. CDR1 and CDR2 from the germline V gene are SGHDT and YYEEEE. The DNA of the CDR3 is TGTGCCAGCAGCTTGTCGGGCGTGTCGCAAACCTTC. It is translated as CASSLSGVSQTF.

V usage is TRBV9 and J usage is TRBJ2-1; possibly TRBD1 for D (6 bases). V shed 3 bases and J shed 14 bases, with 18 bases lying between them. The CDR3 has 13 residues. CDR1 and CDR2 from the germline V gene are SGDLS and YYNGEE. DNA for the CDR3: TGTGCCAGCAGCGGAGAGAGGGGGACGGCGGAGTTCTTC. Protein sequence: CASSGERGTAEFF.

This clone was detected once. The chain is built from TRBV11-1 and TRBJ1-1; D is undetermined. The CDR3 sequence is 13 residues long. Trimming stripped 2 bases from V and 1 base from J, with 5 bases between. Germline V gene lookup returns CDR1 SGHAT and CDR2 FQDESV (reference sequence). CDR3 nucleotides: TGTGCCAGCAGCTTATGGGAGAACACTGAAGCTTTCTTT. It specifies CASSLWENTEAFF.

CDR3 sequence (DNA): TGTGCCAGCTCATTAGGCACAAAGGACGAGCAGTACTTC. Amino acids: CASSLGTKDEQYF. The chain combines TRBV18 with TRBJ2-7; D ambiguous. CDR1 is KGHSH, CDR2 LQKENI, per germline. Trimming took off 5 bases at V and 5 bases at J, with 13 bases between the two ends. The CDR3 is 13 amino acids.

The chain is built from TRBV19 and TRBJ1-1; TRBD1 agrees at 8 bases. Trimming at V came to 3 bases and at J to 5 bases, leaving 5 bases not matched to a gene. The CDR3 has 14 residues. In germline, CDR1 is LNHDA, CDR2 SQIVND (reference sequence). CDR3 region: CASSIGQGGTEAFF. The CDR3 bases are TGTGCCAGTAGTATTGGACAGGGAGGGACTGAAGCTTTCTTT.

CDR3 bases: TGTGCCAGCAGCCAATCAAGTCGCTACACCTTC. Translating it yields CASSQSSRYTF. This rearrangement joins TRBV3-1 (or the pseudogene TRBV3-2) to TRBJ1-2; D gene uncertain. Germline loops: CDR1 LGHDT, CDR2 YNNKEL (reference sequence). The CDR3 consists of 11 residues. The germline V and J ends were trimmed by 2 bases and 9 bases, with 7 bases remaining between them.

In nucleotides, the CDR3 is TGTGCCAGCAGTTTGGGCGGGGGTCTTGCCCAGTACTTC. Translating it yields CASSLGGGLAQYF. The chain recombines TRBV27 with TRBJ2-5; 7 bases are a match to TRBD2. The germline V gene has CDR1 MNHEY and CDR2 SMNVEV (reference sequence). The V segment lost 3 bases and the J segment 9 bases; nucleotides outside the gene matches: 7. The CDR3 loop spans 13 amino acids.

The gene calls are TRBV5-6 and TRBJ2-2; D possibly corresponds to TRBD1 (6 bases). Germline CDR1 reads SGHDT; CDR2 reads YYEEEE. V dropped 2 bases and J dropped 4 bases, with 12 bases sitting between them. This CDR3 is 15 amino acids long. CDR3 bases: TGTGCCAGCAGCTTACAGGGACCCAGCACCGGGGAGCTGTTTTTT. As protein: CASSLQGPSTGELFF.

Worth noting for this clone: One junction end does not reproduce the germline sequence, and a read error may be involved. The chain recombines TRBV10-3 with TRBJ1-2; no clear D gene. Germline V CDR1 and CDR2: ENHRY, SYGVKD. This CDR3 has 11 residues. CDR3 protein: CAISESLGFLF. The CDR3 DNA follows: TGTGCCATCAGTGAGTCTTTAGGATTCCTCTTC.

In DNA form, the CDR3 reads TGTGCCAGCAGCAGCCGGGACAGGGGTGGCTACGAGCAGTACTTC. This gives the protein CASSSRDRGGYEQYF. The chain links TRBV7-9 to TRBJ2-7, with 10 bases identical to TRBD1. Germline CDR1 and CDR2: SEHNR and FQNEAQ (reference sequence). This CDR3 has 15 residues. Trimming cost V 5 bases and J 3 bases; bases outside gene matches: 7.

The chain links TRBV4-2 to TRBJ2-1; tentative D call: TRBD2 (7 bases). Trimming pared 4 bases from V and 12 bases from J, leaving 13 bases between. Germline V gene sequence: CDR1 LGHNA, CDR2 YNFKEQ. This CDR3 spans 12 amino acids. The DNA of the CDR3 is TGTGCCAGCAGCCGAGGGGGGGGAGGGCAGTTCTTC. Its translation is CASSRGGGGQFF.

This clone was counted a single time. This chain uses TRBV5-1 with TRBJ2-5; maybe TRBD2 (6 bases). The CDR3 length is 15 residues. The germline V gene has CDR1 SGHRS and CDR2 YFSETQ. Trimming took off 4 bases at V and 4 bases at J, with 17 bases between the two ends. The CDR3 loop is CASSLMSGVGETQYF. In DNA form, the CDR3 reads TGCGCCAGCAGCCTGATGTCGGGAGTCGGAGAGACCCAGTACTTC.